The 11 T cell receptor beta chains below were found in one sample sequenced in a study of blood T cell repertoires in COVID-19. Repertoires were generated with immunoSEQ multiplex PCR, while TCRdb's copy carries only in-frame clones and drops some. This table has approximately 46,000 clones, around 83% appearing once. Sequencing was performed on peripheral blood. The receptors were gathered from a human donor in a cohort sampled during active COVID-19.

The rearrangement links TRBV7-6 to TRBJ2-7; TRBD1 aligns across 10 bases. The V gene end was trimmed by 2 bases and the J gene end by 5 bases; junction bases not matched to a gene: 9. CDR1 is SGHVS, CDR2 FNYEAQ, per germline. The CDR3 has 16 residues. CDR3: CASSLYSGTGDHEQYF. The DNA of the CDR3 is TGTGCCAGCAGCTTATATTCCGGGACAGGGGATCACGAGCAGTACTTC.

This rearrangement joins TRBV27 to TRBJ1-6; TRBD1 matches 7 bases. Trimming cost V 5 bases and J 4 bases; bases outside gene matches: 5. Germline V gene lookup returns CDR1 MNHEY and CDR2 SMNVEV (reference sequence). The CDR3 is made up of 15 amino acids. DNA for the CDR3: TGTGCCAGCAGTATGGGACAGTCATATAATTCACCCCTCCACTTT. Residues: CASSMGQSYNSPLHF.

The V and J genes are TRBV7-3 and TRBJ2-1, with 14 bases lining up with TRBD2. J was trimmed by 9 bases and V by 5 bases; bases with no gene match: 9. This CDR3 contains 16 residues. Germline V gene data show CDR1 as SGHTA and CDR2 as FQGTGA. CDR3 sequence (DNA): TGTGCCAGCAGCGCAACAGGGACTAGCGGGAGTGCTGAGCAGTTCTTC. The encoded protein is CASSATGTSGSAEQFF.

This sequence joins TRBV7-9 and TRBJ2-3; TRBD2 is a possible D gene (6 bases). Germline V lookup: CDR1 SEHNR, CDR2 FQNEAQ (reference sequence). The V end lost 4 bases, the J end lost 3 bases, and 14 bases lay between the germline ends. The CDR3 spans 15 residues. CDR3 residues: CASSSRLEATDTQYF. The CDR3 nucleotides are TGTGCCAGCAGCTCCCGACTAGAAGCTACAGATACGCAGTATTTT. Complete variable domain (other parts from reference TRBV7-9 and TRBJ2-3): DTGVSQNPRHKITKRGQNVTFRCDPISEHNRLYWYRQTLGQGPEFLTYFQNEAQLEKSRLLSDRFSAERPKGSFSTLEIQRTEQGDSAMYLCASSSRLEATDTQYFGPGTRLTVL.

This clone was observed a handful of times. CDR3 protein: CASIEGAPGNTIYF. The DNA for the CDR3 is TGTGCCAGCATCGAAGGGGCGCCTGGAAACACCATATATTTT. The chain couples TRBV2 to TRBJ1-3; TRBD1 might be the D (5 bases). CDR1 SNHLY and CDR2 FYNNEI come from the germline V gene. The length of the CDR3 is 14 residues. Trimming removed 7 bases from V and 2 bases from J, with 12 bases in between.

This chain connects TRBV18 to TRBJ1-1; D not certain. This CDR3 is built from 15 residues. The germline V gene encodes CDR1 KGHSH and CDR2 LQKENI. The V end was cut by 3 bases, the J end by 3 bases, with 14 bases between. The CDR3 is CASSPFGGDDTEAFF. The CDR3 DNA reads TGTGCCAGCTCACCCTTCGGCGGTGACGACACTGAAGCTTTCTTT.

V is TRBV29-1 and J is TRBJ2-1, with TRBD1 matching over 7 bases. With V trimmed by 0 bases and J by 3 bases, 2 bases remained unmatched. CDR3 size: 14 residues. Germline assignment: CDR1 SQVTM and CDR2 ANQGSEA. The CDR3 coding sequence is TGCAGCGTTGAAGACAGGGGGAACTACAATGAGCAGTTCTTC. This gives the protein CSVEDRGNYNEQFF.

Here the CDR3 DNA reads TGTGCCACCAGTCCCCGACCGGGACTAGCGGGAGGGCCAGATGGCGGGGAGCTGTTTTTT. Residues: CATSPRPGLAGGPDGGELFF. The V gene is TRBV24-1, the J gene TRBJ2-2; 16 positions agree with TRBD2. The V gene's germline CDR1 is KGHDR and CDR2 SFDVKD. This CDR3 comprises 20 residues. Losses at the gene ends were 6 bases for V and 7 bases for J; bases not matched to a gene: 16.

This clone was recorded only once. This sequence joins TRBV6-4 and TRBJ2-3, with TRBD1 matching 10 bases. Germline lookup yields CDR1 MRHNA and CDR2 SNTAGT. Trimming removed 8 bases from V and 4 bases from J; junction bases left unmatched: 9. This CDR3 region has 15 residues. CDR3 sequence: CASSTGQGSADTQYF. In nucleotides, the CDR3 is TGTGCCAGCTCCACGGGACAGGGGAGCGCAGATACGCAGTATTTT.

The chain couples TRBV13 to TRBJ2-1; 9 bases are a match to TRBD2. The CDR3 has 16 residues. The V gene end was trimmed by 5 bases and the J gene end by 1 base; junction bases not matched to a gene: 6. Per germline, CDR1 PRHDT and CDR2 FYEKMQ (reference sequence). CDR3 DNA: TGTGCCAGCAGCACCAAGCGGGAGGAGTCCTACAATGAGCAGTTCTTC. The encoded protein is CASSTKREESYNEQFF.

This chain joins TRBV4-3 and TRBJ2-1, with D perhaps TRBD2 (6 bases). In germline, CDR1 is LGHNA, CDR2 YSLEER. The CDR3 has 15 residues. V shed 1 base and J shed 9 bases, with 16 bases lying between them. CDR3 nucleotides: TGCGCCAGCAGCCAAGGGGCGGAGGGTTTCACTGAGCAGTTCTTC. It codes for CASSQGAEGFTEQFF.